The 18 T cell receptor beta chains in this list originate from one sample, sequenced in a study of cytomegalovirus exposure and HLA in healthy donors. Sequenced by immunoSEQ multiplex PCR; TCRdb stores in-frame clones only, minus some. This table has about 130,000 clones, roughly nine tenths appearing once. The sequenced material came from PBMCs. Every receptor here comes from a woman aged 18 to 35 in good health and CMV-seropositive.

The chain carries TRBV6-5 and TRBJ2-2; 7 bases agree with TRBD2. Germline V CDR1 and CDR2: MNHEY, SVGAGI. The V and J ends lost 4 bases and 1 base, in that order; junction bases with no gene match: 3. CDR3 length: 15 residues. CDR3 in DNA: TGTGCCAGCAGTTGGGAGCGGGGGAACACCGGGGAGCTGTTTTTT. It is translated as CASSWERGNTGELFF.

This chain joins TRBV7-9 and TRBJ2-1; TRBD1 matches 7 bases. V lost 5 bases and J lost 3; bases outside the gene matches: 4. Looked up from germline, CDR1 is SEHNR and CDR2 is FQNEAQ (reference sequence). CDR3 length: 14 residues. The CDR3 DNA follows: TGTGCCAGCAGCGCGGACAGGTACTACAATGAGCAGTTCTTC. Amino acid sequence: CASSADRYYNEQFF.

This chain links TRBV2 with TRBJ2-3; 9 bases are shared with TRBD2. The CDR3 runs 16 residues. V shed 6 bases, J shed 1 base, and the junction held 8 bases outside the gene matches. From germline, CDR1 is SNHLY and CDR2 FYNNEI. For the CDR3, the DNA is TGTGCCAGCAGGATGGGCGGGGGGGCCGGCACAGATACGCAGTATTTT. It codes for CASRMGGGAGTDTQYF.

This clone was found a few times. The rearrangement links TRBV19 to TRBJ2-5; possible D gene TRBD2, 5 bases. Trimming took off 5 bases at V and 0 bases at J, with 10 bases between the two ends. Germline V gives CDR1 LNHDA, CDR2 SQIVND (reference sequence). This CDR3 has 14 residues. CDR3: CASSRSAYQETQYF. CDR3 nucleotides: TGTGCCAGTAGTCGTAGCGCCTACCAAGAGACCCAGTACTTC. Based on the CDR3 plus reference TRBV19 and TRBJ2-5, the full variable domain is DGGITQSPKYLFRKEGQNVTLSCEQNLNHDAMYWYRQDPGQGLRLIYYSQIVNDFQKGDIAEGYSVSREKKESFPLTVTSAQKNPTAFYLCASSRSAYQETQYFGPGTRLLVL.

The chain recombines TRBV6-1 with TRBJ2-7; tentative D call: TRBD2 (7 bases). The CDR3 sequence is 15 residues long. CDR1 MNHNS and CDR2 SASEGT come from the germline V gene. Trimming took 7 bases from V and 4 from J, leaving 20 bases between them. CDR3 in amino acids: CASKSGGRGFYEQYF. The CDR3 nucleotides are TGTGCCAGCAAATCGGGAGGAAGGGGGTTTTACGAGCAGTACTTC.

This chain's CDR3 is CASSLMTGGSYNEQFF. The DNA of the CDR3 is TGCGCCAGCAGCTTGATGACAGGGGGCTCCTACAATGAGCAGTTCTTC. The gene calls are TRBV5-1 and TRBJ2-1, with 9 bases aligning to TRBD1. Germline values: CDR1 SGHRS, CDR2 YFSETQ. With V trimmed by 1 base and J by 0 bases, 2 bases remained unmatched. The CDR3 sequence is 16 residues long.

This clone has just a few counts. CDR3 residues: CATSRVAGGSYNEQFF. In nucleotides, the CDR3 is TGTGCCACCAGCAGAGTGGCGGGGGGGTCCTACAATGAGCAGTTCTTC. This chain connects TRBV15 to TRBJ2-1; 9 bases line up with TRBD2. The CDR3 spans 16 residues. From germline, CDR1 is LNHNV and CDR2 YYDKDF (reference sequence). V was pared by 1 base and J by 1 base, with 2 bases of the junction left unmatched.

The V and J genes are TRBV27 and TRBJ2-1; 9 nucleotides match TRBD2. The CDR3 sequence is 16 residues long. The germline CDR1 and CDR2 sequences are MNHEY and SMNVEV (reference sequence). Losses at the gene ends were 1 base for V and 6 bases for J; bases not matched to a gene: 7. The CDR3 protein is CASSLLAGARGNEQFF. The DNA of the CDR3 is TGTGCCAGCAGTTTATTAGCGGGGGCAAGGGGCAATGAGCAGTTCTTC.

V usage is TRBV9 and J usage is TRBJ1-2; no reliable D call. This CDR3 is 13 amino acids long. Between the trimmed V and J ends, which lost 2 bases and 3 bases, there was a span of 8 bases. Germline V gene data show CDR1 as SGDLS and CDR2 as YYNGEE. CDR3 coding DNA: TGTGCCAGCAGCGTTGGGAGCGACTATGGCTACACCTTC. Translating gives CASSVGSDYGYTF. Looking up the rest from reference TRBV9 and TRBJ1-2 gives the full variable domain: DSGVTQTPKHLITATGQRVTLRCSPRSGDLSVYWYQQSLDQGLQFLIQYYNGEERAKGNILERFSAQQFPDLHSELNLSSLELGDSALYFCASSVGSDYGYTFGSGTRLTVV.

The CDR3 sequence: CAGGTGNTETQYF. The CDR3 DNA reads as TGTGCCGGTGGAACAGGGAACACGGAGACCCAGTACTTC. The chain joins TRBV5-4 to TRBJ2-5; D is perhaps TRBD1 (6 bases). Germline V gene sequence: CDR1 SGHNT, CDR2 YYREEE (reference sequence). The length of the CDR3 is 13 residues. The V end was cut by 10 bases, the J end by 5 bases, with 18 bases between.

CDR3 residues: CASSDIDRMQYF. CDR3 nucleotides: TGTGCCAGCAGTGACATTGACAGGATGCAGTACTTC. V usage is TRBV6-1 and J usage is TRBJ2-7; possibly TRBD1 for D (6 bases). Trimming cost V 3 bases and J 9 bases, with 12 bases left between them. The CDR3 runs to 12 residues. Germline CDR1 MNHNS, CDR2 SASEGT.

For the CDR3, the DNA is TGTGCCAGTAGTATAACTAGCGGGGGGGCTTATGAGCAGTTCTTC. This codes for CASSITSGGAYEQFF. The V call is TRBV19, the J call TRBJ2-1, with 13 bases fitting TRBD2. The CDR3 has 15 amino acids. CDR1 and CDR2 (germline): LNHDA, SQIVND (reference sequence). V gave up 2 bases and J gave up 8 bases; unmatched junction bases: 3. The variable domain in full, with the rest retrieved from reference TRBV19 and TRBJ2-1, is DGGITQSPKYLFRKEGQNVTLSCEQNLNHDAMYWYRQDPGQGLRLIYYSQIVNDFQKGDIAEGYSVSREKKESFPLTVTSAQKNPTAFYLCASSITSGGAYEQFFGPGTRLTVL.

The chain has TRBV27 and TRBJ1-5, with D perhaps TRBD1 (5 bases). Germline loops: CDR1 MNHEY, CDR2 SMNVEV (reference sequence). V dropped 4 bases and J dropped 6 bases, with 10 bases sitting between them. The CDR3 loop spans 13 amino acids. DNA of the CDR3: TGTGCCAGCAGTTCGGGGGAGGGTCAGCCCCAGCATTTT. This gives the protein CASSSGEGQPQHF.

V usage is TRBV9 and J usage is TRBJ2-1; 7 bases match TRBD2. Germline assignment: CDR1 SGDLS and CDR2 YYNGEE. V gave up 4 bases and J gave up 7 bases; unmatched junction bases: 14. The CDR3 extends over 16 amino acids. The DNA of the CDR3 is TGTGCCAGCAGCACCTCAGAAGGGCTGCGGGGGAATGAGCAGTTCTTC. It is translated as CASSTSEGLRGNEQFF.

This rearrangement joins TRBV2 to TRBJ1-2; TRBD1 agrees at 7 bases. The CDR3 is 14 amino acids. Germline V gives CDR1 SNHLY, CDR2 FYNNEI. The ends lost 1 base at V and 3 bases at J; junction bases unmatched: 2. CDR3 nucleotide sequence: TGTGCCAGCAGTGAAGACAGGGGATACTATGGCTACACCTTC. This gives the protein CASSEDRGYYGYTF.

The V gene is TRBV2, the J gene TRBJ2-3, with 13 positions matching TRBD2. Losses at the gene ends were 6 bases for V and 2 bases for J; bases not matched to a gene: 5. Germline loops: CDR1 SNHLY, CDR2 FYNNEI. The CDR3 length is 16 residues. The CDR3 nucleotides read TGTGCCAGCAGCCCGACTAGCGGGGGGTTCACAGATACGCAGTATTTT. It yields the protein CASSPTSGGFTDTQYF.

The chain recombines TRBV5-8 with TRBJ2-1; weak D call: TRBD1 (5 bases). Trimming pared 0 bases from V and 4 bases from J, leaving 14 bases between. The length of the CDR3 is 16 residues. The germline CDR1 and CDR2 sequences are SGHTS and YDEGEE. Here the CDR3 reads CASSLGGHRLYNEQFF. The CDR3 DNA follows: TGTGCCAGCAGCTTGGGGGGCCACCGCCTTTACAATGAGCAGTTCTTC.

The rearrangement uses TRBV5-4 and TRBJ1-1; D may be TRBD1 (5 bases). The V gene lost 3 bases and the J gene lost 7 bases, with 10 bases spanning the gap. This CDR3 region has 12 residues. The V gene's germline CDR1 is SGHNT and CDR2 YYREEE (reference sequence). The CDR3 spells CASSSRTYEAFF. Here the CDR3 DNA reads TGTGCCAGCAGCTCCCGGACATATGAAGCTTTCTTT. The full variable domain, its missing parts supplied by reference TRBV5-4 and TRBJ1-1, is ETGVTQSPTHLIKTRGQQVTLRCSSQSGHNTVSWYQQALGQGPQFIFQYYREEENGRGNFPPRFSGLQFPNYSSELNVNALELDDSALYLCASSSRTYEAFFGQGTRLTVV.